This T cell receptor (beta chain) was retrieved from a study of T cells in tuberculosis. Cells were sorted from thawed PBMC rested overnight and stained with GMM-loaded CD1B tetramer, viability dye and anti-CD3. The lipid loaded on the CD1B tetramers was C32 glucose monomycolate from Rhodococcus equi. V lost 9 bases to trimming and J lost 5 bases; unmatched junction nucleotides: 13. The CDR3 is 15 residues long. CDR1 and CDR2 (germline): SNHLY, FYNNEI. Only in-frame clones appear in the TCRdb table, and some are missing; sequencing was by immunoSEQ multiplex PCR. In the table there are approximately 88,000 clones, just over 90% of which are singletons.

The sample taken for sequencing was CD1b-GMM tetramer-negative cells sorted from PBMCs. The chain has TRBV2 and TRBJ2-3; TRBD2 matches 8 bases. This sequence originates from an adult woman with latent tuberculosis. The CDR3 sequence is CASSLTGGPRDTQYF. The CDR3 bases are TGTGCCAGTAGTTTGACGGGGGGGCCTAGAGATACGCAGTATTTT. The whole variable domain, filled in from reference TRBV2 and TRBJ2-3, reads EPEVTQTPSHQVTQMGQEVILRCVPISNHLYFYWYRQILGQKVEFLVSFYNNEISEKSEIFDDQFSVERPDGSNFTLKIRSTKLEDSAMYFCASSLTGGPRDTQYFGPGTRLTVL.